This T cell receptor beta chain was sequenced during a study of shared clonotypes between healthy human individuals. Study-wide background: Researchers assigned three CD4 naive, three CD4 memory, two CD8 naive and one CD8 memory plate to each donor.

V gave up 0 bases and J gave up 7 bases, with 13 bases separating them. Germline V gene data show CDR1 as SEHNR and CDR2 as FQNEAQ (reference sequence). The CDR3 is 16 residues long. TCRdb's table, derived via immunoSEQ multiplex PCR, lists solely in-frame clones and lacks some. There are hundreds of thousands of clones in the sample; approximately 95% occur only once, and about 0.064% lies in the top ten. The sequence derives from a woman in her twenties or thirties in good health. The gene calls are TRBV7-9 and TRBJ1-6; D perhaps matches TRBD1 (5 bases). Material for sequencing was naive CD4+ T cells sorted from blood. Described subset: CD45RA+ positively selected. The CDR3 nucleotides are TGTGCCAGCAGCTTAGCATTAGGGGCGGAAAATTCACCCCTCCACTTT. Residues: CASSLALGAENSPLHF.